A few counts support the clone carrying this T cell receptor beta chain. Its antigen is not known. TCRdb recomputed calls from the RACE reads with MiXCR, one row per CDR3 protein. The sample contains 150,000 to 200,000 distinct CDR3 sequences, 28% of which appear only once. The germline V gene encodes CDR1 DFQATT and CDR2 SNEGSKA (reference sequence). The CDR3 sequence is 13 residues long. Between the trimmed V and J ends, which lost 1 base and 1 base, there was a span of 8 bases. Noted time point: patch test 3, about 24 weeks after DPC sensitization. Indicated treatment: therapeutic diphenylcyclopropenone sensitization with weekly scalp DPC. The data are from a study of human T cells and chemical hapten exposure. Study-level points and caveats: Controls formed significantly fewer large CDR3 similarity clusters than expanded TCRs did.

The sequences come from whole blood, collected in connection with sensitization to the hapten diphenylcyclopropenone (DPC). The receptor was isolated from a woman aged 18-30 years with alopecia areata. Some clones in this sample may be carry-over from other donors' samples. The V and J genes are TRBV20-1 and TRBJ2-7; the D is unclear. CDR3 DNA: TGCAGTGCTAGAGTACCGGGTTCCTACGAGCAGTACTTC. Amino acids: CSARVPGSYEQYF.